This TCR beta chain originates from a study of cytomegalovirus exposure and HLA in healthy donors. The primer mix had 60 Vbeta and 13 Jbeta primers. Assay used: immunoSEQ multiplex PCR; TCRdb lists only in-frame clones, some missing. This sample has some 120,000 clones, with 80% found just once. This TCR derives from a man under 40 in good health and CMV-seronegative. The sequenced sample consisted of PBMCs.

CDR3 nucleotide sequence: TGTGCCAGCAGCTTCGTAGGGGCTGAAGCTTTCTTT. This gives the protein CASSFVGAEAFF. This chain joins TRBV7-2 and TRBJ1-1, with a weak D call TRBD1 (5 bases). The CDR3 totals 12 residues. Germline CDR1 is SGHTA and CDR2 is FQGNSA. V was cut by 3 bases and J by 6 bases, with 8 bases left in between.